A selection of T cell receptor beta chains follows, all from one sample in a study of blood T cell repertoires in COVID-19. Assay used: immunoSEQ multiplex PCR; TCRdb lists only in-frame clones, some missing. This sample has 130,000 to 150,000 clones, with 85% to 90% found just once. Sequencing was performed on PBMCs or T cells enriched from blood (not recorded which). All receptors come from a man aged 55 to 69 who had recovered from COVID-19. Both conserved end residues are trimmed from each CDR3. Fields, in order: J gene, V gene, CDR3 protein.

TRBJ2-7,TRBV7-2,ASSPRLAGGHEQY
TRBJ1-4,TRBV28,ASSLPTIPGTANEKLF
TRBJ2-3,TRBV7-2,ASSLVFGRVRGAGDTQY
TRBJ2-1,TRBV10-3,AISDGYRVGNEQF
TRBJ1-2,TRBV6-5,ATTAGTGFGGYT
TRBJ1-1,TRBV7-6,ASSPPDRPQGNTEAF
TRBJ2-7,TRBV7-8,ASSWGTTYEQY
TRBJ2-2,TRBV6-4,ASSDPPRGQRYTGELF
TRBJ1-3,TRBV3-1/TRBV3-2,ASSQGTAGNTIY
TRBJ2-1,TRBV29-1,SVESPVSVNEQF
TRBJ2-7,TRBV13,ASSPTGTGVREQY
TRBJ2-7,TRBV7-9,ASSSGLAGFPYEQY
TRBJ2-5,TRBV3-1/TRBV3-2,ASSQDSGLGETQY
TRBJ2-1,TRBV6-1,ASSEVVLAGGRGNEQF
TRBJ2-1,TRBV3-1/TRBV3-2,ASSHDRDYYNEQF
TRBJ2-3,TRBV5-1,ASSLLSGGRTDTQY
TRBJ1-5,TRBV10-3,AISTTGDNQPQH
TRBJ2-7,TRBV19,ASSIGGATYEQY
TRBJ2-3,TRBV10-1,ASSSSGRAGDTQY
TRBJ1-2,TRBV28,ASSSGGSGGYT
TRBJ2-1,TRBV30,AWSVSQGYNEQF
TRBJ2-5,TRBV15,ATSREGLAGEGRTQY
TRBJ2-7,TRBV11-2,ASSSLAGGPYEQY
TRBJ1-2,TRBV24-1,ATSVGGEGYT
TRBJ1-3,TRBV7-6,ASSLSRGQAGNTIY
TRBJ2-7,TRBV28,ASSSDWSYEQY
TRBJ2-7,TRBV5-6,ASSPQGLADYEQY
TRBJ2-1,TRBV27,ASSFGGSSYNEQF
TRBJ2-1,TRBV28,ASGLPGLADYNEQF
TRBJ2-3,TRBV7-8,ASSPVGTGGTDTQY
TRBJ1-1,TRBV6-1,ASSEQGIPTEAF
TRBJ1-3,TRBV7-8,ASSPFSWTGGRSTIY
TRBJ1-1,TRBV7-9,ASSFPGGSDTEAF
TRBJ1-5,TRBV29-1,SVWTGIYNQPQH
TRBJ1-1,TRBV30,AWSGRDTEAF
TRBJ2-7,TRBV9,ASSTNPTVSYEQY
TRBJ1-3,TRBV19,ASSITGQGRRFSGNTIY
TRBJ1-5,TRBV18,ASSPEAAGNQPQH
TRBJ2-7,TRBV5-1,ASGTGTGGFYEQY
TRBJ2-7,TRBV2,ATAGMGRGEHEQY
TRBJ1-5,TRBV5-5,ASSLSGLGVGQPQH
TRBJ2-5,TRBV18,ASSPLAGGFQETQY
TRBJ2-7,TRBV6-1,ASSEQPYYEQY
TRBJ1-4,TRBV5-5,ASSFYSATNEKLF
TRBJ2-5,TRBV5-1,ASRGTGGQETQY
TRBJ2-1,TRBV10-3,AIKGDQNDEQF
TRBJ2-4,TRBV2,ASYTGGLKNIQY
TRBJ1-2,TRBV14,ASRRTGDRSYGYT
TRBJ1-2,TRBV7-9,ASSLVSGYYGYT
TRBJ2-7,TRBV2,ASRAGTGNYEQY
TRBJ2-1,TRBV7-3,ASSPGAALQGEQF
TRBJ2-1,TRBV6-5,ASTRNGNEQF
TRBJ2-7,TRBV5-6,ASKKGTEILQY
TRBJ2-1,TRBV5-6,ASSADSSSYNEQF
TRBJ2-2,TRBV6-5,ASSSGVELF